The source of this T cell receptor (beta chain) is a study of T cell clonality in common variable immunodeficiency. This clone was seen at least ten times. The read terminates 3 residues before the CDR3 end, so the remaining end is supplied by the germline J gene. The protocol was immunoSEQ multiplex PCR, while the TCRdb copy is restricted to in-frame clones and leaves out a portion. There are roughly 43,000 clones in the sample, none observed a single time. The CDR3 extends over 11 amino acids. CDR1 is SGHNT, CDR2 YENEEA, per germline. This TCR was sampled from a person aged 18 to 75 in good health. The sequencing input was peripheral blood mononuclear cells. This chain connects TRBV11-3 to TRBJ1-1, with D unresolved. Partial CDR3 DNA: TGTGCCAGCAGCTTGGAGGGTTTG. Amino acids: CASSLEGL. Given in full, the CDR3 is CASSLEGLAFF.